These T cell receptor beta chains were read from a single sample in a study of T cells in Graves' hyperthyroidism and ophthalmopathy. TCRdb redid the calling of the multiplex PCR reads with MiXCR, one entry per CDR3 protein. The sample has around 540,000 distinct CDR3 sequences; approximately 16% are singletons. Sequences were obtained from blood. The receptors come from a woman aged 25 to 39 with Graves' ophthalmopathy. CDR3s include the opening cysteine and the closing phenylalanine or tryptophan. A D gene is named only where the DNA matches it firmly. Size is omitted from some rows. Given values are once, few, many or a class for expanded clones.

NA	few	TRBJ2-5	TRBV28	CASRSRGAWETQYF	TGTGCCAGCAGAAGTAGGGGGGCTTGGGAGACCCAGTACTTC
NA	many	TRBJ1-6	TRBV30	CAWNSGGSSPLHF	TGTGCCTGGAATAGTGGGGGCAGTTCACCCCTCCACTTT
TRBD2	many	TRBJ2-1	TRBV7-3	CASSPSGLGGYNEQFF	TGTGCCAGCAGCCCCTCGGGACTAGGGGGTTACAATGAGCAGTTCTTC
NA	few	TRBJ2-7	TRBV28	CASSLKGGKQYF	TGTGCCAGCAGTTTAAAGGGGGGTAAGCAGTACTTC
TRBD1	NA	TRBJ1-2	TRBV5-1	CASSSAPGQTTYGYTF	TGCGCCAGCAGCTCCGCCCCGGGACAGACTACCTATGGCTACACCTTC
NA	NA	TRBJ2-7	TRBV3-1	CASSAWAEGVYEQYF	TGTGCCAGCAGCGCGTGGGCGGAAGGCGTCTACGAGCAGTACTTC
TRBD1	few	TRBJ1-3	TRBV12-3/TRBV12-4	CASRRTGASSGNTIYF	TGTGCCAGCAGACGTACAGGGGCCAGCTCTGGAAACACCATATATTTT
NA	NA	TRBJ2-5	TRBV4-3	CASSQDRGSRETQYF	TGCGCCAGCAGCCAAGATCGGGGGAGTAGGGAGACCCAGTACTTC
NA	few	TRBJ2-7	TRBV7-2	CASSLDADEQYF	TGTGCCAGCAGCCTGGACGCAGACGAGCAGTACTTC
TRBD2	NA	TRBJ2-3	TRBV5-1	CASSATSGRDTQYF	TGCGCCAGCAGCGCCACTAGCGGGAGGGATACGCAGTATTTT
TRBD2	NA	TRBJ2-6	TRBV18	CASSPGLAGSGANVLTF	TGTGCCAGCTCACCGGGACTAGCGGGTTCTGGGGCCAACGTCCTGACTTTC
NA	many	TRBJ2-5	TRBV20-1	CSASFRGETQYF	TGCAGTGCTAGCTTTCGGGGGGAGACCCAGTACTTC
NA	few	TRBJ2-7	TRBV2	CASRRVGASYEQYF	TGTGCCAGCAGAAGGGTAGGGGCCTCCTACGAGCAGTACTTC
NA	many	TRBJ2-6	TRBV3-1	CASSRRNGLSGANVLTF	TGTGCCAGCAGCCGCCGAAACGGCCTCTCTGGGGCCAACGTCCTGACTTTC
TRBD2	many	TRBJ2-7	TRBV2	CASSGSGAISLEQYF	TGTGCCAGCAGTGGGAGCGGGGCGATTAGTTTGGAGCAGTACTTC
NA	medium-sized	TRBJ2-7	TRBV7-2	CASSLGLSSYEQYF	TGTGCCAGCAGCTTGGGCCTAAGCTCCTACGAGCAGTACTTC
NA	many	TRBJ1-1	TRBV7-2	CASSLGRNTEAFF	TGTGCCAGCAGCTTGGGACGGAACACTGAAGCTTTCTTT
NA	many	TRBJ1-5	TRBV7-2	CASTPWGPNQPQHF	TGTGCCAGCACCCCTTGGGGGCCTAATCAGCCCCAGCATTTT
TRBD2	many	TRBJ2-7	TRBV7-2	CASSPGLAVPYEQYF	TGTGCCAGCAGCCCGGGACTAGCGGTTCCCTACGAGCAGTACTTC
TRBD1	many	TRBJ2-7	TRBV27	CASTDRGRGEQYF	TGTGCCAGCACGGACAGGGGCCGTGGGGAGCAGTACTTC
NA	few	TRBJ2-1	TRBV20-1	CSARARRASGAIEQLF	TGCAGTGCTAGAGCCCGTCGGGCCAGCGGAGCTATTGAGCAGCTCTTC